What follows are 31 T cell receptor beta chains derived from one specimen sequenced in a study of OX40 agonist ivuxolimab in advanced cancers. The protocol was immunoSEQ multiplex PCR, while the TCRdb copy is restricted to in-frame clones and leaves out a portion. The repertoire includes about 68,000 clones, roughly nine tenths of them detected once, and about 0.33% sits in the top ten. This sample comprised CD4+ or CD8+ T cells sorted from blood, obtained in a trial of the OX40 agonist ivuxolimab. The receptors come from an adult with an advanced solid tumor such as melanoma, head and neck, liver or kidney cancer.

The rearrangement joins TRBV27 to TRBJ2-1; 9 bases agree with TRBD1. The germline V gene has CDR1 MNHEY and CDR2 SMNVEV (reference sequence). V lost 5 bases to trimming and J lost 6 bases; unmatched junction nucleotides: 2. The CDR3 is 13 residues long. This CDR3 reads CASSRGQGNEQFF. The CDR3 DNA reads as TGTGCCAGCAGTCGGGGACAGGGCAATGAGCAGTTCTTC.

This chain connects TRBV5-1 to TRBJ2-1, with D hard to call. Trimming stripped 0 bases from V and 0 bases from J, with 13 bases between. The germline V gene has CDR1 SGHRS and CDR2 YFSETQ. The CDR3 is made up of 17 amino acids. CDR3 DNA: TGCGCCAGCAGCTTGGCTGGACCTATAAACTCCTACAATGAGCAGTTCTTC. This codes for CASSLAGPINSYNEQFF.

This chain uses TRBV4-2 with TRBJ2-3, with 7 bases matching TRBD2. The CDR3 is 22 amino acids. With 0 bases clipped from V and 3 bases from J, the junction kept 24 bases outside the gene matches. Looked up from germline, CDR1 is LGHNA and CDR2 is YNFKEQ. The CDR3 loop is CASSQDPPRINPAGLTTDTQYF. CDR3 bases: TGTGCCAGCAGCCAAGACCCCCCCAGGATAAACCCCGCGGGACTAACAACAGATACGCAGTATTTT.

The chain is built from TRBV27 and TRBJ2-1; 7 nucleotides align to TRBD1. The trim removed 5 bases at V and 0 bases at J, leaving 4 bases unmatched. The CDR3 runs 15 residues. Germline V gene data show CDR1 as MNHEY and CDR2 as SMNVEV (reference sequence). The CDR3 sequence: CASSLDRSSYNEQFF. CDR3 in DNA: TGTGCCAGCAGTCTGGACAGGAGCTCCTACAATGAGCAGTTCTTC.

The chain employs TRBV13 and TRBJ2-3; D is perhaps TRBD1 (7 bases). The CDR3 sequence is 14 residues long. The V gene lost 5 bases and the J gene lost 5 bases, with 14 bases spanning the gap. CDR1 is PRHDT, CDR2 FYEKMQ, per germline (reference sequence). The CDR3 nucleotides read TGTGCCAGCAGCCGTCAGGGGGGATTAGATACGCAGTATTTT. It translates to CASSRQGGLDTQYF.

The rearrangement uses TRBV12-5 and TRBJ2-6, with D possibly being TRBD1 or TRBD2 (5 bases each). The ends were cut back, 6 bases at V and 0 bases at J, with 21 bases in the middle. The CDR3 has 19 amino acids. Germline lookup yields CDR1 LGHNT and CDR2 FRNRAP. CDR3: CASGPDGAILISGANVLTF. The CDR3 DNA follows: TGTGCTAGTGGACCGGACGGGGCTATCTTAATCTCTGGGGCCAACGTCCTGACTTTC.

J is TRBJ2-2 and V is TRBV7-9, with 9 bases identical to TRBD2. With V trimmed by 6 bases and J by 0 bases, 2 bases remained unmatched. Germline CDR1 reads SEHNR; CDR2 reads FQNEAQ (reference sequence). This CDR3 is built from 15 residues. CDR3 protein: CASSSGRANTGELFF. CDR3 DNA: TGTGCCAGCAGTAGCGGGAGAGCGAACACCGGGGAGCTGTTTTTT.

The DNA for the CDR3 is TGTGCCAGCAGCATCCGGAACACCGGGGAGCTGTTTTTT. It yields the protein CASSIRNTGELFF. V usage is TRBV7-3 and J usage is TRBJ2-2; D gene ambiguous. The CDR3 extends over 13 amino acids. Germline CDR1 SGHTA, CDR2 FQGTGA. V lost 5 bases and J lost 1, with 5 bases in between.

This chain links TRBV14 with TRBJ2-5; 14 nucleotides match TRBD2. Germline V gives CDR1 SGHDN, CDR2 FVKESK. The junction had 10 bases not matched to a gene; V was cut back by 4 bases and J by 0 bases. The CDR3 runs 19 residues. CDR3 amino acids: CASSLPGLAGDWYQETQYF. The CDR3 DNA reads TGTGCCAGCAGCCTACCGGGACTAGCGGGAGATTGGTACCAAGAGACCCAGTACTTC.

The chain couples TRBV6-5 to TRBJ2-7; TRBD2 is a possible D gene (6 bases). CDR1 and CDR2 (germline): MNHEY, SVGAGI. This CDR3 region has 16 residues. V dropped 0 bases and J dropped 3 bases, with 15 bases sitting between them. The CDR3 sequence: CASSYSIFGEDYEQYF. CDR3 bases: TGTGCCAGCAGTTACTCGATATTTGGGGAGGACTACGAGCAGTACTTC.

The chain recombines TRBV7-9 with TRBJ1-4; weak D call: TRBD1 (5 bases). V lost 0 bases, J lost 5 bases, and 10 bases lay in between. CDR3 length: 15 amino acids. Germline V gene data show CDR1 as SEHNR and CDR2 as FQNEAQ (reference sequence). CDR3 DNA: TGTGCCAGCAGCTTAGCGCGGGGCGCGAATGAAAAACTGTTTTTT. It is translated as CASSLARGANEKLFF. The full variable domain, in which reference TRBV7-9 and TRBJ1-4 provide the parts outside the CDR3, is DTGVSQNPRHKITKRGQNVTFRCDPISEHNRLYWYRQTLGQGPEFLTYFQNEAQLEKSRLLSDRFSAERPKGSFSTLEIQRTEQGDSAMYLCASSLARGANEKLFFGSGTQLSVL.

The CDR3 loop reads CASSYSLAGGPNEQFF. The CDR3 DNA sequence: TGTGCCAGCAGTTACTCCCTAGCGGGAGGGCCGAATGAGCAGTTCTTC. The chain couples TRBV6-5 to TRBJ2-1, with TRBD2 matching 12 bases. The CDR3 extends over 16 amino acids. Per the germline V gene, CDR1 is MNHEY and CDR2 is SVGAGI. V lost 0 bases, J lost 7 bases, and 4 bases stayed unmatched.

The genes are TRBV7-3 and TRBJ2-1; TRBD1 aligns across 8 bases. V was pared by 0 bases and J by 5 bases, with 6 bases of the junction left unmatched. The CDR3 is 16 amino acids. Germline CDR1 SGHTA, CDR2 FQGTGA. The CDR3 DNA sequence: TGTGCCAGCAGCTTAACGTCTCAGGGGGCCCACAATGAGCAGTTCTTC. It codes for CASSLTSQGAHNEQFF.

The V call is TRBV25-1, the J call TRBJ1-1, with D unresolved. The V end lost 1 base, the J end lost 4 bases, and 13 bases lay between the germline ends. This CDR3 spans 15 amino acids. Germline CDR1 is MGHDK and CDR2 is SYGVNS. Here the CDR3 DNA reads TGTGCCAGCAGTGAATTTCGCGTCAAGTCCACTGAAGCTTTCTTT. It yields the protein CASSEFRVKSTEAFF.

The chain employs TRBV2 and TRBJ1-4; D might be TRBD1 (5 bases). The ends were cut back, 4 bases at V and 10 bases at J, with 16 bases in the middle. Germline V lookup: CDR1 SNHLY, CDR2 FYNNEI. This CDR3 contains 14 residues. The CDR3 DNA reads TGTGCCAGCAGTGGCAGGGTTTTTCAAGGAAAACTGTTTTTT. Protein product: CASSGRVFQGKLFF.

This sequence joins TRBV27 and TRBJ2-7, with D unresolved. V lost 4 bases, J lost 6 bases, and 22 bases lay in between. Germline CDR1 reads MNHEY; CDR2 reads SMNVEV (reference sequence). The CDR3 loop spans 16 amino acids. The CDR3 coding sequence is TGTGCCAGCAGTTCTCCCGACCCCCGAGAGGCCTCCGAGCAGTACTTC. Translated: CASSSPDPREASEQYF.

CDR3 nucleotides: TGTGCCAGCAGCCAATCGACTAGCGTTATAGATACGCAGTATTTT. It codes for CASSQSTSVIDTQYF. The V and J genes are TRBV4-2 and TRBJ2-3, with 8 nucleotides matching TRBD2. The CDR3 is 15 residues long. Germline V gives CDR1 LGHNA, CDR2 YNFKEQ. V trimming: 2 bases; J trimming: 5 bases; junction bases outside the gene matches: 6.

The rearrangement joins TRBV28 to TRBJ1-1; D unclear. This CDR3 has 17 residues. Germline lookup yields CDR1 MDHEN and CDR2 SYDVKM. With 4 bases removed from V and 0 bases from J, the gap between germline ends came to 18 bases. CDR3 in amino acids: CASSSSRTHVMNTEAFF. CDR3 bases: TGTGCCAGCAGTTCCTCTCGGACCCACGTTATGAACACTGAAGCTTTCTTT.

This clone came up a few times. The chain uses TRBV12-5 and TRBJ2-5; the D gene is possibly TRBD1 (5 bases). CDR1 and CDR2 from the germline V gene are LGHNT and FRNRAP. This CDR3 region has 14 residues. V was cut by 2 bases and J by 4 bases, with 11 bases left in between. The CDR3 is CASGLPSGPETQYF. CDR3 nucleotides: TGTGCTAGTGGTTTGCCTTCAGGGCCAGAGACCCAGTACTTC.

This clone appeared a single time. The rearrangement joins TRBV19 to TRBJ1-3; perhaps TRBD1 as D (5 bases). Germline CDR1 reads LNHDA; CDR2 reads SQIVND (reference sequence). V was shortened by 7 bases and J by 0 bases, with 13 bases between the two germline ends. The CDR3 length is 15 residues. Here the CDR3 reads CASTSWGRSGNTIYF. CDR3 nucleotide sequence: TGTGCCAGTACCTCCTGGGGCCGCTCTGGAAACACCATATATTTT. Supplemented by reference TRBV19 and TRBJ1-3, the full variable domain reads DGGITQSPKYLFRKEGQNVTLSCEQNLNHDAMYWYRQDPGQGLRLIYYSQIVNDFQKGDIAEGYSVSREKKESFPLTVTSAQKNPTAFYLCASTSWGRSGNTIYFGEGSWLTVV.

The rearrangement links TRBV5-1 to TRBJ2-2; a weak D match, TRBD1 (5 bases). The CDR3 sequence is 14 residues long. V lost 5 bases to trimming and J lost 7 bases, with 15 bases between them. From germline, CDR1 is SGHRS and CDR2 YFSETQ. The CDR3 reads CASSSAQGGGELFF. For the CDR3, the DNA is TGCGCCAGCAGTTCCGCTCAGGGTGGCGGGGAGCTGTTTTTT.

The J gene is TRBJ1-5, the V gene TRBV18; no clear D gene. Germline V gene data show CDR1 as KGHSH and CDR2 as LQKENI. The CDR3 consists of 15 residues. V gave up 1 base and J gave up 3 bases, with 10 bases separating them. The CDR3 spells CASSPREVNNQPQHF. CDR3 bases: TGTGCCAGCTCACCACGGGAGGTGAACAATCAGCCCCAGCATTTT.

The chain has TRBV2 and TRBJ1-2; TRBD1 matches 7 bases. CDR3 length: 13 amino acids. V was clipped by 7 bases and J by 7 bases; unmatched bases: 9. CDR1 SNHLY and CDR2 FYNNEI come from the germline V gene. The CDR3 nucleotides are TGTGCCAGCACCAGGGACAGCCCTTCTGGCTACACCTTC. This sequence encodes CASTRDSPSGYTF.

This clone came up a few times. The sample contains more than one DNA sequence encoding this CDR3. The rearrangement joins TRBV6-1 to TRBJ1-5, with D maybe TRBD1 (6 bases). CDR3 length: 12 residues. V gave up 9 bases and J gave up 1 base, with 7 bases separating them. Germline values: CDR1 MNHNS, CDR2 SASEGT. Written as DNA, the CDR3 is TGTGCCAGTACAGGGAGCAATCAGCCCCAGCATTTT. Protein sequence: CASTGSNQPQHF.

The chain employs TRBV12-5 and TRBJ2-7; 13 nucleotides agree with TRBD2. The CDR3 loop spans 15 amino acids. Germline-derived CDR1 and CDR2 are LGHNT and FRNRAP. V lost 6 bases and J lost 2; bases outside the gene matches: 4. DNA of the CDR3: TGTGCTAGTGGGACTAGCGGGGGGTTAACCTACGAGCAGTACTTC. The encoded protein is CASGTSGGLTYEQYF.

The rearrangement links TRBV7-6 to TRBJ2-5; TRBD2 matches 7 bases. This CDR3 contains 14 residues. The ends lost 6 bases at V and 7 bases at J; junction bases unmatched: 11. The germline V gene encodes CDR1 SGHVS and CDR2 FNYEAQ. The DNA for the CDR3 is TGTGCCAGCAGGCGGGACTACGGCTTGGGGACCCAGTACTTC. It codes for CASRRDYGLGTQYF.

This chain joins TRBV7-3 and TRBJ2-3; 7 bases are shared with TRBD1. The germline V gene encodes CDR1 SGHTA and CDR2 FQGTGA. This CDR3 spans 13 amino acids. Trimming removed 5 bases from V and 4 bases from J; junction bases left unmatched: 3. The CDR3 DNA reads TGTGCCAGCAGCCTGACAGGGCCAGATACGCAGTATTTT. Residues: CASSLTGPDTQYF.

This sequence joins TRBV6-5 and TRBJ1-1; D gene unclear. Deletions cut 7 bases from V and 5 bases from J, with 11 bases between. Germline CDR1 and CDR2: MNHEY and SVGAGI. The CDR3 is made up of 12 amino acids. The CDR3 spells CASTPTRTEAFF. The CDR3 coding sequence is TGTGCCAGCACCCCCACACGGACTGAAGCTTTCTTT.

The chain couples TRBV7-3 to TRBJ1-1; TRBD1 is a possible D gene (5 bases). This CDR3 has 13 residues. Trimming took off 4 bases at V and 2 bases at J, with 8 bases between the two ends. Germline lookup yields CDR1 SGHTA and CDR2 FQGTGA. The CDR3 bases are TGTGCCAGCAGCTCACAGGTTAACACTGAAGCTTTCTTT. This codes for CASSSQVNTEAFF.

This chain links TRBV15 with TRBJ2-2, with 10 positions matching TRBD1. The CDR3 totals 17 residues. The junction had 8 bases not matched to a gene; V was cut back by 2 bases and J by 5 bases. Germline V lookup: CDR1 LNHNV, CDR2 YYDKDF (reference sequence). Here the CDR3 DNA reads TGTGCCACCAGCAGACAAATAGGGACAGGGGAAACCGGGGAGCTGTTTTTT. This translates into CATSRQIGTGETGELFF.

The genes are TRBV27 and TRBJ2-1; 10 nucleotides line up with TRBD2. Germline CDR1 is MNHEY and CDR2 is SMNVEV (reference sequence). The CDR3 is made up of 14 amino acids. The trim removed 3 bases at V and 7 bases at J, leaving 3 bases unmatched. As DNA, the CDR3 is TGTGCCAGCAGTTTCTCGACTAGCGGGAATGAGCAGTTCTTC. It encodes CASSFSTSGNEQFF.